This TCR beta chain is from a study of blood T cell repertoires in COVID-19. About the research overall: The samples span acute and convalescent COVID-19 from the United States, Italy and Spain. PBMCs, B-cell-depleted T cells, or T cells provided the cDNA or gDNA that made up the material.

This clone was recorded once. Germline values: CDR1 MNHNY, CDR2 SVGAGI (reference sequence). V shed 7 bases and J shed 5 bases, with 12 bases lying between them. CDR3 length: 13 residues. In the authors' methods: It was from reference gene primer amplification that nucleated cell counts were estimated. Data came from immunoSEQ multiplex PCR; TCRdb stores just in-frame clones and leaves some out. The DNA gave D and trimming, while V, J and clone size come from that table. The sample consists of roughly 230,000 clones, about 85% of them appearing once. This TCR derives from a man aged 35-49 years with acute or convalescent COVID-19. The J gene is TRBJ2-1, the V gene TRBV6-6, with D possibly matching TRBD2 (6 bases). Sequenced material: peripheral blood. The CDR3: CASMGLLNNEQFF. The CDR3 region has the DNA TGTGCCAGCATGGGACTCTTAAACAATGAGCAGTTCTTC.